This TCR beta chain was retrieved from a study of PD-L1 blockade in urothelial cancer. As for the study in general: About 85% of the 29 patients were men whose urothelial cancer was bladder-origin. There were a median of about 150,000 T cells in blood samples. Notes on the study in general: Expansion of tumor-associated blood clones at 3 weeks was greater in durable-benefit patients.

Turning to this clone: Its specificity is unknown.

Repertoires were generated with immunoSEQ multiplex PCR, while TCRdb's copy carries only in-frame clones and drops some. This sample has about 93,000 clones, with 85% to 90% found just once. V was pared by 5 bases and J by 5 bases, with 10 bases between. The CDR3 loop spans 13 amino acids. Germline V lookup: CDR1 SEHNR, CDR2 FQNEAQ (reference sequence). Time point of the sample: pretreatment peripheral blood. Patients yielded 1 to 8 samples each, pretreatment and on-treatment. This rearrangement joins TRBV7-9 to TRBJ1-5; D remains ambiguous. The sequences come from PBMCs, collected around atezolizumab (anti-PD-L1) treatment. This clonotype was sampled from a man aged 60 to 69 with urothelial cancer. The CDR3 DNA reads TGTGCCAGCAGCGAGGGAAAGGATCAGCCCCAGCATTTT. It encodes CASSEGKDQPQHF.